The clone carrying this TCR beta chain occurred a few times. What it recognizes is unknown. The data belong to a study of cytomegalovirus exposure and HLA in healthy donors. Study findings and constraints: Another analysis was done later, and it associated 17,000 or so TCR beta sequences with HLA alleles at 0.05 false discovery rate. Among the most significant clusters, several appeared linked to common viral pathogens in a later analysis. Presence/absence analyses treated sequencing depth as roughly uniform across donors. Previous analysis showed most TCR beta V segments were productive about 90% or about 30% of the time.

The CDR3 consists of 15 residues. Per the germline V gene, CDR1 is MGHRA and CDR2 is YSYEKL. Trimming left V 3 bases short and J 1 base short, with 12 bases between. Both 60 Vbeta primers and 13 Jbeta primers went into the PCR. Sequencing used immunoSEQ multiplex PCR; TCRdb keeps in-frame clones, though not all of them. This sample has under 130,000 clones; under 85% occur once, and the top ten carry roughly 1.2%. The receptor was derived from a man aged 35-49 years in good health and CMV-seronegative. The sequenced sample was PBMCs. The chain employs TRBV4-1 and TRBJ1-1; D ambiguous. As DNA, the CDR3 is TGCGCCAGCAGCCAGGGGAGAGATAAGAACACTGAAGCTTTCTTT. Residues: CASSQGRDKNTEAFF.